This is a list of T cell receptor beta chains from one sample in a study of liver allograft versus peripheral blood T cells. TCRdb redid the calling of the reads with MiXCR, one entry per CDR3 protein. The sample carries thousands of distinct CDR3 sequences, over 15% recorded once. The receptors here all came from a human patient who had a liver transplant. A share of the T cells may be of graft donor origin. The conserved cysteine and the conserved F or W are not part of the CDR3 here. The order of the fields is D gene, V gene, CDR3 protein. A D gene is named only where the DNA matches it firmly.

d_gene: -; v_gene: TRBV20-1; CDR3aa: SARERNYGYT
d_gene: -; v_gene: TRBV10-3; CDR3aa: AISDMRDTQY
d_gene: TRBD2; v_gene: TRBV18; CDR3aa: VSSPFTSGGAEEQF
d_gene: -; v_gene: TRBV7-9; CDR3aa: ASSSTQDRNGF
d_gene: -; v_gene: TRBV19; CDR3aa: ASSIAGHPYSPLH
d_gene: -; v_gene: TRBV6-6; CDR3aa: ASSFRRDYGYT
d_gene: -; v_gene: TRBV20-1; CDR3aa: SANRDVGGYT
d_gene: TRBD1; v_gene: TRBV12-3/TRBV12-4; CDR3aa: ASPNRDRGSGGYT
d_gene: -; v_gene: TRBV30; CDR3aa: ARKTVYYGYT
d_gene: -; v_gene: TRBV27; CDR3aa: ASSLGTIYEQY
d_gene: TRBD1; v_gene: TRBV19; CDR3aa: ASSMWKGGADYGYT
d_gene: -; v_gene: TRBV7-2; CDR3aa: ASSWGSNNSPLH
d_gene: -; v_gene: TRBV10-3; CDR3aa: ATKVAGDSNQPQH
d_gene: -; v_gene: TRBV12-5; CDR3aa: ASGRRASYEQY
d_gene: -; v_gene: TRBV6-6; CDR3aa: ASSYREGSEKLF
d_gene: TRBD1; v_gene: TRBV13; CDR3aa: ASSGQGAGSPLH
d_gene: TRBD2; v_gene: TRBV6-1; CDR3aa: ASSIAGVSGAYEQY
d_gene: TRBD1; v_gene: TRBV29-1; CDR3aa: SVTTGGLST
d_gene: -; v_gene: TRBV6-5; CDR3aa: ASSYNTYSPLH
d_gene: -; v_gene: TRBV7-3; CDR3aa: ASSVNGASGETQY
d_gene: TRBD1; v_gene: TRBV19; CDR3aa: ASSPRGQGYEQY
d_gene: -; v_gene: TRBV5-6; CDR3aa: ASSSRQGSVPYEQY
d_gene: -; v_gene: TRBV6-5; CDR3aa: ASSSPAYTGELF
d_gene: -; v_gene: TRBV6-2/TRBV6-3; CDR3aa: ASRPRGLNTEAF
d_gene: -; v_gene: TRBV7-9; CDR3aa: ASSPRPDSREAF
d_gene: -; v_gene: TRBV12-3/TRBV12-4; CDR3aa: ASSFGPTLGGYT
d_gene: TRBD1; v_gene: TRBV20-1; CDR3aa: SAQPPGTGGGISYEQY
d_gene: TRBD2; v_gene: TRBV20-1; CDR3aa: SARGGLAGKRYNEQF
d_gene: -; v_gene: TRBV19; CDR3aa: ASKRQFSSYEQY
d_gene: -; v_gene: TRBV19; CDR3aa: ASSIRNTEAF
d_gene: TRBD1; v_gene: TRBV18; CDR3aa: ASSSDRGLEKLF
d_gene: -; v_gene: TRBV7-2; CDR3aa: ASSLVQTANYGYT
d_gene: TRBD1; v_gene: TRBV18; CDR3aa: ASSPRTGNSPLH
d_gene: -; v_gene: TRBV19; CDR3aa: ASSSRRGNTEAF
d_gene: -; v_gene: TRBV3-1; CDR3aa: ASSQAEGSYEQY
d_gene: -; v_gene: TRBV6-1; CDR3aa: ASSAEGALYGYT
d_gene: TRBD1; v_gene: TRBV20-1; CDR3aa: SAGVLTGGEQY
d_gene: -; v_gene: TRBV5-6; CDR3aa: ASSAGSPRDTQY
d_gene: -; v_gene: TRBV6-1; CDR3aa: ASSEQGEDTQY
d_gene: -; v_gene: TRBV6-1; CDR3aa: ASILGRGQPQH
d_gene: -; v_gene: TRBV7-9; CDR3aa: ASSLGTENSPLH
d_gene: TRBD1; v_gene: TRBV12-3/TRBV12-4; CDR3aa: ASSLTGDGYT
d_gene: -; v_gene: TRBV18; CDR3aa: ASSPYRDSGNTIY
d_gene: -; v_gene: TRBV29-1; CDR3aa: SVVPLRDAASGTEAF
d_gene: TRBD1; v_gene: TRBV18; CDR3aa: ASSPQSNRGTDGYT
d_gene: -; v_gene: TRBV11-2; CDR3aa: ASSFLGGTEAF
d_gene: -; v_gene: TRBV20-1; CDR3aa: SARGDPTHEQF
d_gene: -; v_gene: TRBV20-1; CDR3aa: SAQASPNEKLF